This T cell receptor beta chain is from a study of cytomegalovirus exposure and HLA in healthy donors. General study results and limits: Cytomegalovirus association was assigned to around 150 TCR beta chains.

This table comes from immunoSEQ multiplex PCR, and its TCRdb copy is limited to in-frame clones, with some not included. The sample holds fewer than 100,000 clones, 94% seen once. Concerning this clone itself: Its specificity is not known.

The V gene's germline CDR1 is SGHNT and CDR2 YENEEA. CDR3 size: 15 residues. Trimming removed 5 bases from V and 4 bases from J; junction bases left unmatched: 6. This receptor was taken from a woman under 30 in good health and CMV-seropositive. The specimen sequenced was PBMCs. V gene TRBV11-3 combines with J gene TRBJ1-3, with 9 bases aligning to TRBD1. DNA of the CDR3: TGTGCCAGCAGCCTAACAGGGGGCGTGGGAAACACCATATATTTT. It specifies CASSLTGGVGNTIYF. Complete variable domain (other parts from reference TRBV11-3 and TRBJ1-3): EAGVVQSPRYKIIEKKQPVAFWCNPISGHNTLYWYLQNLGQGPELLIRYENEEAVDDSQLPKDRFSAERLKGVDSTLKIQPAELGDSAVYLCASSLTGGVGNTIYFGEGSWLTVV.